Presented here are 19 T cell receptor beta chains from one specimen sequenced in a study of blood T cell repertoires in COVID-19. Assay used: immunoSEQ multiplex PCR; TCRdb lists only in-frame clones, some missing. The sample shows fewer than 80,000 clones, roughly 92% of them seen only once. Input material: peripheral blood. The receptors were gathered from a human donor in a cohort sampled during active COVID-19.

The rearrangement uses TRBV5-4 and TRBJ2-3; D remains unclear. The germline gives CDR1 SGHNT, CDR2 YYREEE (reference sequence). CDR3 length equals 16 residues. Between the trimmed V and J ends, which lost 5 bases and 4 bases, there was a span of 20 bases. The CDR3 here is CASRLNLGASPDTQYF. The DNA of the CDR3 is TGTGCCAGCAGGCTGAACCTAGGAGCCAGCCCAGATACGCAGTATTTT.

CDR3 loop: CASSFPTGNTEAFF. CDR3 sequence (DNA): TGTGCCAGCAGCTTTCCGACAGGGAACACTGAAGCTTTCTTT. The chain joins TRBV5-6 to TRBJ1-1, with a tentative D call TRBD1 (6 bases). Per germline, CDR1 SGHDT and CDR2 YYEEEE. The V gene lost 2 bases and the J gene lost 1 base, with 9 bases spanning the gap. The CDR3 contains 14 residues.

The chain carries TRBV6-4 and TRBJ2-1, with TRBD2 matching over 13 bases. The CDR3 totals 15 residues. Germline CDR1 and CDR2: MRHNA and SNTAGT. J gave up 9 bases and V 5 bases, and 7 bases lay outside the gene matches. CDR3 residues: CASSTTSGRVGEQFF. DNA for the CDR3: TGTGCCAGCAGTACCACTAGCGGGAGGGTAGGTGAGCAGTTCTTC.

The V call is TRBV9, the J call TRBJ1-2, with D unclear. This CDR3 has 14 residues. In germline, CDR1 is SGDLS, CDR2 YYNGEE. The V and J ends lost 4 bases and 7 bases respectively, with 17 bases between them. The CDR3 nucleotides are TGTGCCAGCAGCCCACCCGGGATCCCCTCTGGCTACACCTTC. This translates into CASSPPGIPSGYTF.

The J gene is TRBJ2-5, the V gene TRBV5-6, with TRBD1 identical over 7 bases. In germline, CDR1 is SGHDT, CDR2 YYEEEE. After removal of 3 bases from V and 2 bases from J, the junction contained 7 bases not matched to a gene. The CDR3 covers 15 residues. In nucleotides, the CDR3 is TGTGCCAGCAGCTATGGGGACAGCAGACAAGAGACCCAGTACTTC. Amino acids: CASSYGDSRQETQYF. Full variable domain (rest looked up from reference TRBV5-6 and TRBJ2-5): DAGVTQSPTHLIKTRGQQVTLRCSPKSGHDTVSWYQQALGQGPQFIFQYYEEEERQRGNFPDRFSGHQFPNYSSELNVNALLLGDSALYLCASSYGDSRQETQYFGPGTRLLVL.

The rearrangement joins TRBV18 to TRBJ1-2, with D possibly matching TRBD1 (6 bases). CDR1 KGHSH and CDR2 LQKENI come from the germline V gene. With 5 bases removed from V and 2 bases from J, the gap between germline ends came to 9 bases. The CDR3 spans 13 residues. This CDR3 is CASSSDSNYGYTF. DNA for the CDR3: TGTGCCAGCTCATCGGACAGCAACTATGGCTACACCTTC.

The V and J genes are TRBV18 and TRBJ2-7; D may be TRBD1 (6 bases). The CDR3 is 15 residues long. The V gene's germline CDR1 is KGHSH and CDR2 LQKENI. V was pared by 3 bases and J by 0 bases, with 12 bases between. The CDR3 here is CASSPTGINSYEQYF. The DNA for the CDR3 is TGTGCCAGCTCACCGACAGGAATTAACTCCTACGAGCAGTACTTC.

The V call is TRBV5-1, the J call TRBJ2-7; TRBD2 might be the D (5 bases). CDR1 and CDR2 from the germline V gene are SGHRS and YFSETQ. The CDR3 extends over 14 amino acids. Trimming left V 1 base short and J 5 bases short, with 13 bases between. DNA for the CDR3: TGCGCCAGCAGCTTGTCCCCTTCGGGGAACGAGCAGTACTTC. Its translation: CASSLSPSGNEQYF.

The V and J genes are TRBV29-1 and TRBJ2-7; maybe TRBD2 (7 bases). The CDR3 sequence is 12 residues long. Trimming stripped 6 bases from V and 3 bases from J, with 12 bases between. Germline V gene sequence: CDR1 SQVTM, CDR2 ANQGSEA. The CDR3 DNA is TGCAGCGTGGGGGGGCTGAACTACGAGCAGTACTTC. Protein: CSVGGLNYEQYF.

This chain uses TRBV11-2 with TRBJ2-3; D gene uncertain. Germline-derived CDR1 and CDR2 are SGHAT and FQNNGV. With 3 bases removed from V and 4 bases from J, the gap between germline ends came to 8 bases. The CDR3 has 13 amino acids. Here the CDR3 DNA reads TGTGCCAGCAGCTTTAGTTTTGCAGATACGCAGTATTTT. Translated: CASSFSFADTQYF.

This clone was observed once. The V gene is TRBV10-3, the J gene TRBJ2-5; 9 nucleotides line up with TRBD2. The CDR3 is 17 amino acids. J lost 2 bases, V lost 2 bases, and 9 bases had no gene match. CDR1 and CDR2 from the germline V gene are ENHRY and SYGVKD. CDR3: CAISEPQLAGQQETQYF. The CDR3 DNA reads TGTGCCATCAGTGAGCCCCAGCTAGCGGGGCAACAAGAGACCCAGTACTTC.

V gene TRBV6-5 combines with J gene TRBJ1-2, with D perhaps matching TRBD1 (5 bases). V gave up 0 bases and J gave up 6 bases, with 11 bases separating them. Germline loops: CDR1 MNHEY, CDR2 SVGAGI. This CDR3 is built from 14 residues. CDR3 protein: CASSYSGEWNGYTF. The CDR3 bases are TGTGCCAGCAGTTACTCAGGGGAATGGAATGGCTACACCTTC.

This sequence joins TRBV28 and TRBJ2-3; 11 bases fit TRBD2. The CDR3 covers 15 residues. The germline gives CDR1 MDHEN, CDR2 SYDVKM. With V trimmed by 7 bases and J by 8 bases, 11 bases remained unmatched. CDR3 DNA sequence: TGTGCCAGCAACGCCGCTAGCGGGGGGAAGGGTACGCAGTATTTT. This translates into CASNAASGGKGTQYF.

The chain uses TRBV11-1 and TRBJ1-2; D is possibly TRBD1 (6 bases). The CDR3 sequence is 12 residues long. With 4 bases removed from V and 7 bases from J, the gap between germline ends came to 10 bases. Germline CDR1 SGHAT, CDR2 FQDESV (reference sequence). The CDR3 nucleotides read TGTGCCAGCAGCTCAAGGGGGATTGGCTACACCTTC. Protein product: CASSSRGIGYTF.

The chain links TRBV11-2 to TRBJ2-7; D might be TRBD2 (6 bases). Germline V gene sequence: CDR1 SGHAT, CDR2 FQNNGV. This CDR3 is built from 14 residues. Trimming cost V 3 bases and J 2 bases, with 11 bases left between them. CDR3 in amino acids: CASSLGGRTYEQYF. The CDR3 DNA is TGTGCCAGCAGCTTGGGGGGAAGGACCTACGAGCAGTACTTC.

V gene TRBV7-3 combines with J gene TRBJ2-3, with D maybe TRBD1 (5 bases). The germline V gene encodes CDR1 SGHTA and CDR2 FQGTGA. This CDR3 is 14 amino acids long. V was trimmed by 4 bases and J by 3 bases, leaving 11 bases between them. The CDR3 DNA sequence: TGTGCCAGCAGCTCCGGCAGGGAAACAGATACGCAGTATTTT. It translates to CASSSGRETDTQYF.

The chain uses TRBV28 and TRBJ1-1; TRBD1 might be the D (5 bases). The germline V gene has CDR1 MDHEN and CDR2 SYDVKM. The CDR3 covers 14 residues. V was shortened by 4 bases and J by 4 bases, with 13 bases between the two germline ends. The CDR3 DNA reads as TGTGCCAGCAGTTCTACAGGTTTCAGCACTGAAGCTTTCTTT. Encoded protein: CASSSTGFSTEAFF. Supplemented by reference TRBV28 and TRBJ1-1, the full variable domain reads DVKVTQSSRYLVKRTGEKVFLECVQDMDHENMFWYRQDPGLGLRLIYFSYDVKMKEKGDIPEGYSVSREKKERFSLILESASTNQTSMYLCASSSTGFSTEAFFGQGTRLTVV.

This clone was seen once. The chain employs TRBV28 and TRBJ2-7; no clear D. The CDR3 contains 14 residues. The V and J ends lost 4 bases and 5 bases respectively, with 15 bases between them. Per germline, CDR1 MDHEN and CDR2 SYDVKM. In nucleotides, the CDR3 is TGTGCCAGCAGTTCGCTCTCCTACCCCCACGAGCAGTACTTC. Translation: CASSSLSYPHEQYF.

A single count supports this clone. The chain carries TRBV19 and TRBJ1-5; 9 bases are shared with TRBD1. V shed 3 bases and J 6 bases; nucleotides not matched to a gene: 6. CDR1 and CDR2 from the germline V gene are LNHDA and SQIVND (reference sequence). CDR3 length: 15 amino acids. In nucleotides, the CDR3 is TGTGCCAGTAGTATCGGGATACAGGGGGCTCAGCCCCAGCATTTT. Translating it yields CASSIGIQGAQPQHF.